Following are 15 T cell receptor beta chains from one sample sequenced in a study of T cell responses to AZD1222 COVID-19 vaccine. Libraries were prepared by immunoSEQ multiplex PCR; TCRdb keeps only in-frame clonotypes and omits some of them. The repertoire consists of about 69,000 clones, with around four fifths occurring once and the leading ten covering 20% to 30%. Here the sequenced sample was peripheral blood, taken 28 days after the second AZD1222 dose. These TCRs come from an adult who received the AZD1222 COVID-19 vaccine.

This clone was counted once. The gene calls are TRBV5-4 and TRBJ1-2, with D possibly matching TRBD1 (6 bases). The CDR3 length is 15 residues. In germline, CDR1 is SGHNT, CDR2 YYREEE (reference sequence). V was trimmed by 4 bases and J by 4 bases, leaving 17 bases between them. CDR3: CASSVGQSRIYGYTF. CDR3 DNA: TGTGCCAGCAGCGTCGGACAGTCTAGAATCTATGGCTACACCTTC. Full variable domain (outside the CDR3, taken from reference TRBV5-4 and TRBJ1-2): ETGVTQSPTHLIKTRGQQVTLRCSSQSGHNTVSWYQQALGQGPQFIFQYYREEENGRGNFPPRFSGLQFPNYSSELNVNALELDDSALYLCASSVGQSRIYGYTFGSGTRLTVV.

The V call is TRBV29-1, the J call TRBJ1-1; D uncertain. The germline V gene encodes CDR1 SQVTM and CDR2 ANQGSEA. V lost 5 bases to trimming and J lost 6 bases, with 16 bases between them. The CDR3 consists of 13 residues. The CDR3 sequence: CSVNEGPTAEAFF. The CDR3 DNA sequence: TGCAGCGTTAACGAGGGTCCGACGGCTGAAGCTTTCTTT.

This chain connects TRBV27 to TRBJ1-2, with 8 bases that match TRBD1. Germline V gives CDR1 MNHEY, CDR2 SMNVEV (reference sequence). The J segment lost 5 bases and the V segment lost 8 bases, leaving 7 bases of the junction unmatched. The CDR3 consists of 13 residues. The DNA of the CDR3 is TGTGCCAGCGGCCAGGGGGCGAGGTATGGCTACACCTTC. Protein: CASGQGARYGYTF.

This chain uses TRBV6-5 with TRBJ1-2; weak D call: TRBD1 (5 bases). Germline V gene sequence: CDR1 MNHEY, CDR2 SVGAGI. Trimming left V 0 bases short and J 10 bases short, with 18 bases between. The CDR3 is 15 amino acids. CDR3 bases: TGTGCCAGCAGTTACTCGCCCGAGGGGATAGGTTTCTACACCTTC. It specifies CASSYSPEGIGFYTF.

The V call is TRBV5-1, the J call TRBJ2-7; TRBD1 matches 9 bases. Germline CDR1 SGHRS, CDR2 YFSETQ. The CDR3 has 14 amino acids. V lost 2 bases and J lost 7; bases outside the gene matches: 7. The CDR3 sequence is CASSLVQGAREQYF. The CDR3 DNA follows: TGCGCCAGCAGCTTAGTACAGGGGGCGAGGGAGCAGTACTTC.

DNA of the CDR3: TGTGCCAGCAGCTTTTGGGGCAGTGGCTCTGGGGCCAACGTCCTGACTTTC. This gives the protein CASSFWGSGSGANVLTF. The V gene is TRBV11-3, the J gene TRBJ2-6; a weak D match, TRBD1 (5 bases). Germline CDR1 reads SGHNT; CDR2 reads YENEEA. V was cut by 3 bases and J by 0 bases, with 12 bases left in between. This CDR3 comprises 17 residues.

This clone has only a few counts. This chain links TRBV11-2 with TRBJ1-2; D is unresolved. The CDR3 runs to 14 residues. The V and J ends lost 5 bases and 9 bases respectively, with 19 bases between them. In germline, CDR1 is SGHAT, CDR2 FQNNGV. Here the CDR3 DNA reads TGTGCCAGCAGCGTAACTGTGGCTGACCTGAGCTACACCTTC. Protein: CASSVTVADLSYTF.

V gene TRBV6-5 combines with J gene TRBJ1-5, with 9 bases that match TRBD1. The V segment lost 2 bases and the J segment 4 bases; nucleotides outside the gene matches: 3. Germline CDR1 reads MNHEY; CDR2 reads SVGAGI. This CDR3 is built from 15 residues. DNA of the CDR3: TGTGCCAGCAGTTACGACAGGGGGGAAAATCAGCCCCAGCATTTT. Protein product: CASSYDRGENQPQHF.

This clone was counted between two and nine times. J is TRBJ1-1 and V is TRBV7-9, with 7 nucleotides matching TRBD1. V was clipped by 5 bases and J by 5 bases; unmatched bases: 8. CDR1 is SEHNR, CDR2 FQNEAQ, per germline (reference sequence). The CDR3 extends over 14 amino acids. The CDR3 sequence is CASSPKTGATEAFF. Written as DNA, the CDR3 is TGTGCCAGCAGCCCTAAAACAGGGGCTACTGAAGCTTTCTTT.

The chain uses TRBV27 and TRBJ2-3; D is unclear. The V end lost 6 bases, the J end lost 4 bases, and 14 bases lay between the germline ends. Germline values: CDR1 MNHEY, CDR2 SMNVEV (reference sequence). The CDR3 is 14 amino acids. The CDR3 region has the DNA TGTGCCAGCAGCCCCTTCGGGTTTGCAGATACGCAGTATTTT. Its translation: CASSPFGFADTQYF.

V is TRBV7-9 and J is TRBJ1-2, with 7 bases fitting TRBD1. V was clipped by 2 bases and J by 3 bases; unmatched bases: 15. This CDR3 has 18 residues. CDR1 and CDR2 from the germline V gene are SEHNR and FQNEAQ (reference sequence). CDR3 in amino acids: CASSLIRGGRPGDYGYTF. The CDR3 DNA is TGTGCCAGCAGCTTAATTAGAGGGGGCAGGCCTGGCGACTATGGCTACACCTTC.

Here the CDR3 reads CASSYSGTRGTEAFF. The CDR3 DNA reads as TGTGCCAGCAGTTACTCCGGGACGAGAGGCACTGAAGCTTTCTTT. This chain uses TRBV6-5 with TRBJ1-1, with D perhaps matching TRBD1 (5 bases). Germline assignment: CDR1 MNHEY and CDR2 SVGAGI. V lost 0 bases, J lost 4 bases, and 12 bases lay in between. The CDR3 has 15 amino acids.

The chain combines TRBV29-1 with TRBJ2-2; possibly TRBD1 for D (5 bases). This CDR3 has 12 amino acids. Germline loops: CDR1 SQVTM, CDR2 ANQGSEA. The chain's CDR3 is CSHNRYTGELFF. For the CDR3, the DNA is TGCAGTCACAACAGGTACACCGGGGAGCTGTTTTTT.

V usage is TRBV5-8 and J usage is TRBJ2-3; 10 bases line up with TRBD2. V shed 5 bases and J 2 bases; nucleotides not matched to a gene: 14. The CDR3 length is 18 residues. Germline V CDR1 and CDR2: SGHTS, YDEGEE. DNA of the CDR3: TGTGCCAGCAGATTTGCCGGGACTAGCGACCCCCACACAGATACGCAGTATTTT. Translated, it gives CASRFAGTSDPHTDTQYF.

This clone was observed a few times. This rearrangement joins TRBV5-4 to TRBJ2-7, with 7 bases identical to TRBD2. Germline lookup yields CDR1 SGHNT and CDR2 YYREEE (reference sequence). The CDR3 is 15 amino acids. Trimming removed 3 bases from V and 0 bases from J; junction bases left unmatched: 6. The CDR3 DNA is TGTGCCAGCAGCTCGGGACTACTCAGCTCCTACGAGCAGTACTTC. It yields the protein CASSSGLLSSYEQYF.